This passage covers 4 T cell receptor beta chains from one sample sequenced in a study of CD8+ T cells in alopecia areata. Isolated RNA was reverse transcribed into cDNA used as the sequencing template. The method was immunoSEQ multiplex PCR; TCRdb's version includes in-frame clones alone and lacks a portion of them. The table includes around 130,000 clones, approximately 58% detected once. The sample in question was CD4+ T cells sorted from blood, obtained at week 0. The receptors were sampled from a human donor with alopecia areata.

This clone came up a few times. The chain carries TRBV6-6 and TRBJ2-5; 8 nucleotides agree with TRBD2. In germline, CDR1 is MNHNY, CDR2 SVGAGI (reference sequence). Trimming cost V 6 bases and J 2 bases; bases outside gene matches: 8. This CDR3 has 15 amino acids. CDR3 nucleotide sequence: TGTGCCAGCAGGGATACTAGCGGACCACAAGAGACCCAGTACTTC. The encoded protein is CASRDTSGPQETQYF.

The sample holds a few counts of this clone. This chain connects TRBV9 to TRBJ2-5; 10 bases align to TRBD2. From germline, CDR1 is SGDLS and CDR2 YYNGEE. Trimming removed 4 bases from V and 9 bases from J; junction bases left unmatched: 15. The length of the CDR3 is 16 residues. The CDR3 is CASSSGLAGVGSAQYF. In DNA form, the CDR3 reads TGTGCCAGCAGCTCCGGCCTAGCGGGAGTAGGGTCGGCCCAGTACTTC.

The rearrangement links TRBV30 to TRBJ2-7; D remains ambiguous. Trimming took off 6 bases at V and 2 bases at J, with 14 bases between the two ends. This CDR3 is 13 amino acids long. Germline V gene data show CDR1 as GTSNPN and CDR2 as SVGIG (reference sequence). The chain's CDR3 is CACYWPGAYEQYF. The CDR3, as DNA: TGTGCCTGTTATTGGCCAGGAGCCTACGAGCAGTACTTC. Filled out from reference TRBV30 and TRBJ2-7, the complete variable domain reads SQTIHQWPATLVQPVGSPLSLECTVEGTSNPNLYWYRQAAGRGLQLLFYSVGIGQISSEVPQNLSASRPQDRQFILSSKKLLLSDSGFYLCACYWPGAYEQYFGPGTRLTVT.

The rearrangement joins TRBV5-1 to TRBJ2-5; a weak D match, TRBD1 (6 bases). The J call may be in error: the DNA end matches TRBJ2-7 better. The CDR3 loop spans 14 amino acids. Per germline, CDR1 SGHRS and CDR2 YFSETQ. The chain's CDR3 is CASTPGDDSYEQYF. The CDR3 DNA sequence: TGCGCCAGCACCCCAGGGGATGATTCCTACGAGCAGTACTTC.